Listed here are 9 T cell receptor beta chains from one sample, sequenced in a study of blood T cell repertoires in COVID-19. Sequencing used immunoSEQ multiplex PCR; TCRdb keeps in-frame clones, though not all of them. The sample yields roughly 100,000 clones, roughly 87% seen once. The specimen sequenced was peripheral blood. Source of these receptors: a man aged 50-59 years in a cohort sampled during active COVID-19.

For the CDR3, the DNA is TGTGCCAGTAGTATAGTTCCACCTCCCACAGGGCCTATCGGTACGCAGTATTTT. This codes for CASSIVPPPTGPIGTQYF. The genes are TRBV19 and TRBJ2-3, with D possibly being TRBD1 (6 bases). CDR3 length: 18 amino acids. V lost 1 base to trimming and J lost 8 bases, with 25 bases between them. From germline, CDR1 is LNHDA and CDR2 SQIVND (reference sequence).

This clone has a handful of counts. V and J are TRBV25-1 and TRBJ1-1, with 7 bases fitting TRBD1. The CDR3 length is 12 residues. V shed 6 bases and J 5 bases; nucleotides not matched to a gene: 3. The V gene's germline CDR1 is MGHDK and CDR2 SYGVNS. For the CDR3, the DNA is TGTGCCAGCAGGACAGGGAATACTGAAGCTTTCTTT. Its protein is CASRTGNTEAFF.

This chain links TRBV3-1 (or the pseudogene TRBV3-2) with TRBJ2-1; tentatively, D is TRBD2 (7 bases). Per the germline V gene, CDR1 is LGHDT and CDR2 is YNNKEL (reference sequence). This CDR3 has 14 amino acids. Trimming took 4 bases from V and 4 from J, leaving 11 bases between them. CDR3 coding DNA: TGTGCCAGCAGCCTGGGGGGGGCGTACAATGAGCAGTTCTTC. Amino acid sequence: CASSLGGAYNEQFF.

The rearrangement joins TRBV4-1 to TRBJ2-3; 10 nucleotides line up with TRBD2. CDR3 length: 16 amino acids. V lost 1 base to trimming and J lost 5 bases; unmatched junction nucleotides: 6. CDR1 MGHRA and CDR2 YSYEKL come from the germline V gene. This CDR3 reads CASSQASGGLKDTQYF. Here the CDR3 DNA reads TGCGCCAGCAGCCAAGCTAGCGGGGGACTTAAAGATACGCAGTATTTT.

Written as DNA, the CDR3 is TGCGCCAGCAGCTTTTTCGGGGGTACCGGGGAGCTGTTTTTT. It translates to CASSFFGGTGELFF. The chain uses TRBV5-1 and TRBJ2-2, with D perhaps matching TRBD2 (6 bases). Trimming removed 2 bases at V and 5 bases at J, with 10 bases between. The CDR3 runs to 14 residues. Germline CDR1 reads SGHRS; CDR2 reads YFSETQ.

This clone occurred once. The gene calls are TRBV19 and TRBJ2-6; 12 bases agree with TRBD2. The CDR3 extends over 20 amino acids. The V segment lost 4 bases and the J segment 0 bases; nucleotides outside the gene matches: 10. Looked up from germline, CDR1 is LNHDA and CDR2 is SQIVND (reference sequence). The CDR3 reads CASSRGLRTSGDSGANVLTF. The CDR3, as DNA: TGTGCCAGTAGTAGAGGACTTAGGACTAGCGGGGACTCTGGGGCCAACGTCCTGACTTTC.

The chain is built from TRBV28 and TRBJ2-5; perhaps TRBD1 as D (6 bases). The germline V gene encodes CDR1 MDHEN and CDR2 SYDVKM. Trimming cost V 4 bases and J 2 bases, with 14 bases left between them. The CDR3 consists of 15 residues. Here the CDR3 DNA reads TGTGCCAGCAGTTATCAACAGGGCCATCAAGAGACCCAGTACTTC. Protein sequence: CASSYQQGHQETQYF.

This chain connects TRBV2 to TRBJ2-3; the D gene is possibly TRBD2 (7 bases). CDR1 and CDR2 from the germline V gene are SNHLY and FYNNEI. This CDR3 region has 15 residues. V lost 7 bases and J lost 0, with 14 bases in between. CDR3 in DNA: TGTGCCAGCATCCCTGGGAGGGGGAGCACAGATACGCAGTATTTT. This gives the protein CASIPGRGSTDTQYF.

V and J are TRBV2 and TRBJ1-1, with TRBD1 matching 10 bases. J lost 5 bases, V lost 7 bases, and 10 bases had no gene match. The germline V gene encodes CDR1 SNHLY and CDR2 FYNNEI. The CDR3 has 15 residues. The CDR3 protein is CASTGGDRGGTEAFF. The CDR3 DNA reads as TGTGCCAGCACCGGAGGGGACAGGGGTGGGACTGAAGCTTTCTTT. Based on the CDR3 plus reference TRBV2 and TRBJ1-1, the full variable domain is EPEVTQTPSHQVTQMGQEVILRCVPISNHLYFYWYRQILGQKVEFLVSFYNNEISEKSEIFDDQFSVERPDGSNFTLKIRSTKLEDSAMYFCASTGGDRGGTEAFFGQGTRLTVV.